This section outlines one T cell receptor beta chain sequence together with its context. Per the original data handling: Amplification of reference gene primers provided the estimated nucleated cell counts. The protocol was immunoSEQ multiplex PCR, while the TCRdb copy is restricted to in-frame clones and leaves out a portion. V and J calls and clone size are as listed in that table; D and trimming were resolved from the DNA. The table lists over 200,000 clones, over 80% of them singletons, with around 3.8% in the top ten. The CDR3 runs to 14 residues. The germline V and J ends were trimmed by 3 bases and 0 bases, with 8 bases remaining between them. Germline V lookup: CDR1 LNHNV, CDR2 YYDKDF (reference sequence). The data were obtained in a study of blood T cell repertoires in COVID-19.

This sequence originates from a woman aged 25 to 45 who had been exposed to COVID-19. Sequenced input: PBMCs or T cells enriched from blood (not recorded which). V is TRBV15 and J is TRBJ2-5; D not resolved. As DNA, the CDR3 is TGTGCCACCAGCAGGGTCTACTACCAAGAGACCCAGTACTTC. This translates into CATSRVYYQETQYF.